Presented here are 2 T cell receptor beta chains from one specimen sequenced in a study of T cells in localized non-small cell lung cancer. Data came from immunoSEQ multiplex PCR; TCRdb stores just in-frame clones and leaves some out. The sample holds under 50,000 clones, roughly nine tenths seen once. The starting material was PBMCs, obtained before any cancer treatment. These receptors were collected from a man aged 35 to 70 with stage II lung adenocarcinoma.

The chain links TRBV19 to TRBJ1-6, with 9 bases that match TRBD1. The CDR3 covers 19 residues. The junction had 14 bases not matched to a gene; V was cut back by 0 bases and J by 8 bases. The germline V gene encodes CDR1 LNHDA and CDR2 SQIVND (reference sequence). The CDR3 protein is CASSIEGGQGLFPHSPLHF. CDR3 DNA sequence: TGTGCCAGTAGTATAGAAGGCGGACAGGGGCTTTTCCCCCATTCACCCCTCCACTTT.

The V gene is TRBV28, the J gene TRBJ1-6, with D unclear. Germline V gives CDR1 MDHEN, CDR2 SYDVKM. The V end lost 7 bases, the J end lost 7 bases, and 11 bases lay between the germline ends. There are 13 residues in the CDR3. The CDR3 bases are TGTGCCAGCACTTCTCCTTTAAATTCACCCCTCCACTTT. It specifies CASTSPLNSPLHF.